The rows below give T cell receptor beta chains drawn from one sample of a study of T cell responses to AZD1222 COVID-19 vaccine. Clones were sequenced by immunoSEQ multiplex PCR, and TCRdb holds only the in-frame ones, with some missing. The table shows around 110,000 clones, with approximately 85% occurring only once. This sample comprised peripheral blood, obtained on day 0 of MenACWY control vaccination. These receptors came from an adult in good health. CDR3s include the opening cysteine and the closing phenylalanine or tryptophan. The D gene is left open where the match is weak. Part of the rows lack a size; the others show once, few, many or a class for expanded clones.

D	size	J	V	length	DNA	CDR3
-	-	TRBJ2-1	TRBV3-1/TRBV3-2	16	TGTGCCAGCAGCCCTGCTGGGGGGCTCCGTGGGAATGAGCAGTTCTTC	CASSPAGGLRGNEQFF
TRBD1	-	TRBJ1-2	TRBV9	14	TGTGCCAGCAGCGCGGACAGGGGAGCCTATGGCTACACCTTC	CASSADRGAYGYTF
TRBD1	once	TRBJ2-2	TRBV5-1	16	TGCGCCAGCAGCTTTTCGACAGGGTGGAACACCGGGGAGCTGTTTTTT	CASSFSTGWNTGELFF
TRBD1	-	TRBJ2-5	TRBV5-1	15	TGCGCCAGCAGCCTAACAGGGGGGCCCCAAGAGACCCAGTACTTC	CASSLTGGPQETQYF
-	-	TRBJ2-3	TRBV24-1	16	TGTGCCACCAGTGACGCCGGGACTCCCTTGGGGGATACGCAGTATTTT	CATSDAGTPLGDTQYF
TRBD1	-	TRBJ2-2	TRBV5-4	14	TGTGCCAGCAGCTTACAGGGGGGCCCCGGGGAGCTGTTTTTT	CASSLQGGPGELFF
-	-	TRBJ1-2	TRBV29-1	14	TGCAGCGTAGAGACTCAGGGGTTTAGCTATGGCTACACCTTC	CSVETQGFSYGYTF
-	-	TRBJ1-5	TRBV18	16	TGTGCCAGCTCACCCAGTTCCCCTAATAGCAATCAGCCCCAGCATTTT	CASSPSSPNSNQPQHF
TRBD2	-	TRBJ2-1	TRBV7-2	16	TGTGCCAGCAGCAAGGGACTAGCGGGGGAGTACAATGAGCAGTTCTTC	CASSKGLAGEYNEQFF
-	-	TRBJ1-2	TRBV7-2	13	TGTGCCAGCAGCCTAGGCCAGAACTATGGCTACACCTTC	CASSLGQNYGYTF
-	-	TRBJ1-2	TRBV27	11	TGTGCCAGCTCCGGCCCCAATGGCTACACCTTC	CASSGPNGYTF
TRBD1	-	TRBJ1-2	TRBV6-6	16	TGTGCCAGCAGTCATAGGGACAGGGGAAGGGCCTATGGCTACACCTTC	CASSHRDRGRAYGYTF
TRBD1	-	TRBJ1-6	TRBV3-1/TRBV3-2	19	TGTGCCAGCAGCCTCCGGGACAGGGTGGAGTGGTCCTATAATTCACCCCTCCACTTT	CASSLRDRVEWSYNSPLHF
-	-	TRBJ2-3	TRBV5-1	16	TGCGCCAGCAGCCCACCGTTAGGGACGGGTGCAGATACGCAGTATTTT	CASSPPLGTGADTQYF
TRBD2	-	TRBJ2-3	TRBV25-1	16	TGTGCCAGCCAGGCAGGTAGCGGGGGAGGGACAGATACGCAGTATTTT	CASQAGSGGGTDTQYF
TRBD1	-	TRBJ1-1	TRBV7-8	17	TGTGCCAGCAGCCCACGGACAGGGCCGGGGGGGAACACTGAAGCTTTCTTT	CASSPRTGPGGNTEAFF
TRBD1	-	TRBJ2-2	TRBV6-6	16	TGTGCCAGTACACTCACAGGGGGTGGGAACACCGGGGAGCTGTTTTTT	CASTLTGGGNTGELFF
-	-	TRBJ2-7	TRBV11-2	16	TGTGCCAGCAGCTTATCAACGGCGAGTTATTACTACGAGCAGTACTTC	CASSLSTASYYYEQYF
-	-	TRBJ2-7	TRBV21-1	14	TGTGCCAGCAGCAAAGGGCAGGGAGCCTACGAGCAGTACTTC	CASSKGQGAYEQYF
-	-	TRBJ1-6	TRBV7-2	13	TGTGCCAGCAGCTCCATTAGGGATTCACCCCTCCACTTT	CASSSIRDSPLHF
-	few	TRBJ1-2	TRBV23-1	16	TGCGCCAGCAGTCAATCCCCCCCCAATTCTAACTATGGCTACACCTTC	CASSQSPPNSNYGYTF
TRBD1	-	TRBJ1-4	TRBV9	15	TGTGCCAGCAGCGTAGGAGGGGGCTGGGGTGAAAAACTGTTTTTT	CASSVGGGWGEKLFF
-	-	TRBJ2-3	TRBV5-1	15	TGCGCCAGCAGAACAGAAGGGGGACGCACAGATACGCAGTATTTT	CASRTEGGRTDTQYF
-	-	TRBJ1-1	TRBV28	15	TGTGCCAGCAGACCCGGGACTTGGGGGAACACTGAAGCTTTCTTT	CASRPGTWGNTEAFF
TRBD1	once	TRBJ1-1	TRBV19	13	TGTGCCAGTAGGGGACAGCCGAACACTGAAGCTTTCTTT	CASRGQPNTEAFF
TRBD1	-	TRBJ2-7	TRBV9	16	TGTGCCAGCAGCTTATACCGGGACAGGGGATCGGGGGAGCAGTACTTC	CASSLYRDRGSGEQYF
TRBD1	-	TRBJ1-2	TRBV25-1	13	TGTGCCAGCAGCAGGGGGCAGGGGTATGGCTACACCTTC	CASSRGQGYGYTF
-	-	TRBJ1-1	TRBV18	13	TGTGCCAGCTCACTCGAGGCCGAGGGTGGAGCTTTCTTT	CASSLEAEGGAFF
-	-	TRBJ1-4	TRBV7-8	16	TGTGCCAGCAGCTTAGGGCAGGGCGCAACTAATGAAAAACTGTTTTTT	CASSLGQGATNEKLFF
-	-	TRBJ1-3	TRBV28	14	TGTGCCAGCAGCCCAGGGTTCGGAGGAAACACCATATATTTT	CASSPGFGGNTIYF
TRBD1	-	TRBJ2-5	TRBV9	15	TGTGCCAGCAGCGTAACAGGGGGGATAGGGGAGACCCAGTACTTC	CASSVTGGIGETQYF
-	-	TRBJ1-5	TRBV6-4	22	TGTGCCAGCAGTGACACCCCCCTAGGTCCGGGAACAGAAGGCCCAACGAATCAGCCCCAGCATTTT	CASSDTPLGPGTEGPTNQPQHF
TRBD2	-	TRBJ2-3	TRBV6-1	17	TGTGCCAGCAGTGAAACGGAGCGGGGGGACCCCACAGATACGCAGTATTTT	CASSETERGDPTDTQYF
-	once	TRBJ1-1	TRBV19	15	TGTGCCAGTAGTATACCCACGACGGGCCCCACTGAAGCTTTCTTT	CASSIPTTGPTEAFF
TRBD1	-	TRBJ1-1	TRBV2	16	TGTGCCAGCTCAGCGGGACAGGGGACCTCTAGGACTGAAGCTTTCTTT	CASSAGQGTSRTEAFF
-	-	TRBJ1-2	TRBV10-2	14	TGCGCCAGCAGTGAATCCCCAGGGGTGCGAGGCTACACCTTC	CASSESPGVRGYTF
-	-	TRBJ1-3	TRBV7-2	17	TGTGCCAGCAGCTTAAACCCGGCAGGCCACTCTGGAAACACCATATATTTT	CASSLNPAGHSGNTIYF
TRBD1	-	TRBJ1-4	TRBV5-1	15	TGCGCCAGCAGCTGGGGGACAGGGATGAATGAAAAACTGTTTTTT	CASSWGTGMNEKLFF
TRBD1	few	TRBJ2-3	TRBV5-5	17	TGTGCCAGCAGCTTGAGGGGTGGACAGGGGAATTCAGATACGCAGTATTTT	CASSLRGGQGNSDTQYF